This TCR beta chain appears in the sequencing data of a study of T cell changes during pregnancy in multiple sclerosis. The sample holds a few counts of this clone. Clones were read by immunoSEQ multiplex PCR, and TCRdb kept only the in-frame ones, dropping some. The profile shows tens of thousands of clones, approximately 90% of them singletons. Germline V gene data show CDR1 as SGDLS and CDR2 as YYNGEE. V shed 5 bases and J 0 bases; nucleotides not matched to a gene: 3. CDR3 length: 14 amino acids. The source was CD4+ T cells from peripheral blood mononuclear cells, collected in the first trimester of pregnancy. This sequence originates from a female donor in good health, enrolled as a control in a pregnancy study. The chain has TRBV9 and TRBJ1-1; 8 bases fit TRBD1. This CDR3 is CASSDRGLNTEAFF. The CDR3 nucleotides are TGTGCCAGCAGTGACAGGGGCTTGAACACTGAAGCTTTCTTT.